This T cell receptor beta chain was retrieved from a study of control samples from healthy donors and cancer patients. Here immunoSEQ multiplex PCR was the method, and the copy in TCRdb shows in-frame clones only, minus some. The sample yields about 83,000 clones, 90% to 95% seen once. The CDR3 length is 14 residues. Trimming shortened V by 2 bases and J by 10 bases, and 13 bases separated the two germline ends. Germline CDR1 reads SGHRS; CDR2 reads YFSETQ. What was sequenced was blood. V and J are TRBV5-1 and TRBJ1-6; D is ambiguous. The sequence came from a man over 45 in good health. Here the CDR3 reads CASSFSDSRSPLHF. The CDR3 DNA follows: TGCGCCAGCAGCTTTTCGGACTCGCGGTCACCCCTCCACTTT.